This T cell receptor beta chain appears in the sequencing data of a study of beta chain features in type 1 diabetes. Germline V gives CDR1 SGHRS, CDR2 YFSETQ. V gave up 4 bases and J gave up 7 bases; unmatched junction bases: 5. The CDR3 is made up of 14 amino acids. Isolated RNA was reverse transcribed in full, so expressed TCRB transcripts were sequenced. Each sample of naive, central memory or regulatory T cells had, on average, about 3.6 million reads. Generated by immunoSEQ multiplex PCR, the TCRdb table keeps only in-frame clones and is missing some. The table shows approximately 250,000 clones, with roughly a tenth occurring only once. As to this clone: Its target is not known.

Notes on the study in general: Shorter TCRB CDR3s, moderately but significantly so, were found in Type 1 diabetes patients in all four CD4+ subsets. Relative to healthy donors, patients appeared to have naive, central memory and Treg TCRB repertoires that were more similar.

This sequence was found in a man aged 30 to 45 with type 1 diabetes. The sequenced sample consisted of naive CD4+ T cells from blood. V is TRBV5-1 and J is TRBJ2-1; 10 bases fit TRBD1. As DNA, the CDR3 is TGCGCCAGCAGCCCACGGACAGGGGGGAATGAGCAGTTCTTC. It encodes CASSPRTGGNEQFF.